Listed here are 15 T cell receptor beta chains from one sample, sequenced in a study of blood T cell repertoires in COVID-19. Profiled with immunoSEQ multiplex PCR; TCRdb holds only in-frame clones, not every one. The sample has approximately 15,000 clones, about 87% seen once; the top ten hold approximately 12%. Sequenced sample: peripheral blood. All receptors come from a human donor in a cohort sampled during active COVID-19.

The chain combines TRBV28 with TRBJ2-1; weak D call: TRBD1 (5 bases). The CDR3 covers 14 residues. Trimming removed 2 bases from V and 4 bases from J, with 9 bases in between. Germline CDR1 MDHEN, CDR2 SYDVKM. In nucleotides, the CDR3 is TGTGCCAGCAGTTTAGCCCAGGGTTACAATGAGCAGTTCTTC. It specifies CASSLAQGYNEQFF.

The chain has TRBV28 and TRBJ1-4; D gene ambiguous. V lost 5 bases to trimming and J lost 5 bases, with 3 bases between them. The CDR3 covers 11 residues. The germline V gene encodes CDR1 MDHEN and CDR2 SYDVKM. The CDR3 is CASSQNEKLFF. CDR3 DNA sequence: TGTGCCAGCAGTCAAAATGAAAAACTGTTTTTT.

This clone has just one count. J is TRBJ2-7 and V is TRBV5-1; 9 bases fit TRBD1. Germline CDR1 and CDR2: SGHRS and YFSETQ. V dropped 4 bases and J dropped 2; count of bases not matched to a gene: 4. CDR3 size: 14 residues. In DNA form, the CDR3 reads TGCGCCAGCAGCCAGACAGGGGGAACCTACGAGCAGTACTTC. Translated, it gives CASSQTGGTYEQYF.

This chain connects TRBV5-5 to TRBJ1-5; D unresolved. The CDR3 runs 15 residues. Trimming cost V 3 bases and J 0 bases, with 10 bases left between them. Per the germline V gene, CDR1 is SGHKS and CDR2 is YYEKEE (reference sequence). The CDR3 region is CASSYGDYSNQPQHF. The CDR3 coding sequence is TGTGCCAGCAGCTATGGAGATTATAGCAATCAGCCCCAGCATTTT.

J is TRBJ2-2 and V is TRBV2; D possibly corresponds to TRBD1 (7 bases). This CDR3 contains 15 residues. Germline V gene sequence: CDR1 SNHLY, CDR2 FYNNEI. Trimming took 6 bases from V and 5 from J, leaving 16 bases between them. Here the CDR3 DNA reads TGTGCCAGCAGCGTCGGCGCAGGGGGGACCGGGGAGCTGTTTTTT. Its protein is CASSVGAGGTGELFF.

V usage is TRBV6-5 and J usage is TRBJ2-1, with a possible D match to TRBD1 (6 bases). The CDR3 contains 13 residues. Per the germline V gene, CDR1 is MNHEY and CDR2 is SVGAGI. The V end lost 6 bases, the J end lost 10 bases, and 16 bases lay between the germline ends. The CDR3 here is CASRLGQFGEQFF. The CDR3 nucleotides are TGTGCCAGCAGACTTGGACAGTTCGGGGAGCAGTTCTTC.

The chain recombines TRBV18 with TRBJ1-5, with a weak D call TRBD1 (5 bases). The CDR3 extends over 15 amino acids. V lost 2 bases and J lost 1, with 9 bases in between. Germline CDR1 and CDR2: KGHSH and LQKENI. CDR3 sequence (DNA): TGTGCCAGCTCACCAACAGGAGGGAGCAATCAGCCCCAGCATTTT. Translation gives CASSPTGGSNQPQHF.

The V and J genes are TRBV5-1 and TRBJ1-2, with 12 bases lining up with TRBD1. CDR1 is SGHRS and CDR2 is YFSETQ in the germline V gene. V gave up 3 bases and J gave up 4 bases; unmatched junction bases: 7. CDR3 length: 16 residues. In DNA, the CDR3 is TGCGCCAGCAGCTCCGGGACAGGGGGCCCTAGCTATGGCTACACCTTC. It yields the protein CASSSGTGGPSYGYTF.

The V and J genes are TRBV5-1 and TRBJ1-5, with D unresolved. V lost 0 bases and J 3 bases, leaving 10 bases between the germline ends. This CDR3 comprises 15 residues. Germline V gene data show CDR1 as SGHRS and CDR2 as YFSETQ. CDR3 loop: CASSLASGYNQPQHF. The CDR3 DNA follows: TGCGCCAGCAGCTTGGCATCAGGTTACAATCAGCCCCAGCATTTT.

This chain uses TRBV6-4 with TRBJ1-6, with a weak D call TRBD1 (6 bases). Per germline, CDR1 MRHNA and CDR2 SNTAGT. CDR3 size: 15 residues. The V and J ends lost 0 bases and 10 bases respectively, with 13 bases between them. CDR3 residues: CASSDSTQGSSPLHF. CDR3 bases: TGTGCCAGCAGTGACTCGACACAGGGAAGCTCACCCCTCCACTTT.

This clone was seen once. The chain joins TRBV7-8 to TRBJ1-1; 11 bases fit TRBD1. The germline gives CDR1 SGHVS, CDR2 FQNEAQ. V lost 4 bases and J lost 10; bases outside the gene matches: 8. The CDR3 spans 14 residues. CDR3 bases: TGTGCCAGCAGCTCCAACTGGGGACAGGGGGGAGCTTTCTTT. Translating gives CASSSNWGQGGAFF.

This clone appeared a single time. The rearrangement links TRBV6-2 or TRBV6-3 to TRBJ2-3, with 14 bases fitting TRBD2. The CDR3 is 16 residues long. Per the germline V gene, CDR1 is MNHEY and CDR2 is SVGEGT. J gave up 7 bases and V 4 bases, and 7 bases lay outside the gene matches. The CDR3 loop is CASSSRLAGGPHTQYF. DNA for the CDR3: TGTGCCAGCAGTTCCCGACTAGCGGGGGGGCCCCATACGCAGTATTTT.

The chain joins TRBV19 to TRBJ1-2; D uncertain. V was trimmed by 3 bases and J by 8 bases, leaving 13 bases between them. The CDR3 covers 13 residues. CDR1 and CDR2 (germline): LNHDA, SQIVND (reference sequence). CDR3 nucleotide sequence: TGTGCCAGTAGTATCAGCCGGGGAACGGGCTACACCTTC. This encodes CASSISRGTGYTF.

The chain couples TRBV6-2 or TRBV6-3 to TRBJ1-4; possible D gene TRBD1, 5 bases. From germline, CDR1 is MNHEY and CDR2 SVGEGT. The CDR3 consists of 12 residues. V was cut by 5 bases and J by 8 bases, with 9 bases left in between. CDR3 protein: CASSSRTEKLFF. In DNA form, the CDR3 reads TGTGCCAGCAGTAGCCGGACAGAAAAACTGTTTTTT.

The chain uses TRBV12-3 or TRBV12-4 and TRBJ1-1, with D unresolved. The CDR3 totals 12 residues. Trimming cost V 5 bases and J 0 bases, with 4 bases left between them. The DNA for the CDR3 is TGTGCCAGCAGTATCATGAACACTGAAGCTTTCTTT. Translating gives CASSIMNTEAFF.